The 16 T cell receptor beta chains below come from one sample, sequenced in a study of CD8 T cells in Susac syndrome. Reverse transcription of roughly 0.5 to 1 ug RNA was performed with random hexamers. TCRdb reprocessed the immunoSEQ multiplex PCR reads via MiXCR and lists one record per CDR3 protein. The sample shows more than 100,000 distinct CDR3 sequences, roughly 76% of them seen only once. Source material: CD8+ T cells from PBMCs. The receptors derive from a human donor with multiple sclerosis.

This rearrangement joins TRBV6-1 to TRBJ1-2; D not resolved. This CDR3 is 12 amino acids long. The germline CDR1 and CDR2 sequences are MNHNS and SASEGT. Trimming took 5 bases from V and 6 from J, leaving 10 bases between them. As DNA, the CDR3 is TGTGCCAGCAGTAGGCCCGGAGATGGCTACACCTTC. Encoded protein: CASSRPGDGYTF.

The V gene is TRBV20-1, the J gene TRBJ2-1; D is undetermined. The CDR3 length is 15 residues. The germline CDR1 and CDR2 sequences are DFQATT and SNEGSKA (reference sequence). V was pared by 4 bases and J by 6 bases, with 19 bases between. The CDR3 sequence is CSATERPTYPNEQFF. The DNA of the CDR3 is TGCAGTGCTACAGAAAGACCCACGTATCCCAATGAGCAGTTCTTC.

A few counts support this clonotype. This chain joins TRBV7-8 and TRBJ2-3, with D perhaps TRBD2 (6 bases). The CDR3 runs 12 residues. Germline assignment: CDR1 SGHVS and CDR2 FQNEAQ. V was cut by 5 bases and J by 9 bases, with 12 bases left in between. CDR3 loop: CASSPTRSTQYF. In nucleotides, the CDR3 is TGTGCCAGCAGCCCGACTAGGTCGACGCAGTATTTT.

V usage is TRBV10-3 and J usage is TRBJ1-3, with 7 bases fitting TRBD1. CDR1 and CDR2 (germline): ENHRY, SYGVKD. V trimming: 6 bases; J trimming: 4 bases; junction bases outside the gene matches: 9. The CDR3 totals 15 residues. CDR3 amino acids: CAIRDPGTVGNTIYF. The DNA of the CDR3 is TGTGCCATCAGGGACCCCGGGACAGTAGGAAACACCATATATTTT.

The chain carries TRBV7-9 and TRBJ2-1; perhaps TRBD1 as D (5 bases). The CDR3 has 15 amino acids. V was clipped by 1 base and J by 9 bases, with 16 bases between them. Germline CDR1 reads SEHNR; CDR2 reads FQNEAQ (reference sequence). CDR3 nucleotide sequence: TGTGCCAGCAGCTTAGAGAAGGGGATGTTCGGTGAGCAGTTCTTC. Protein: CASSLEKGMFGEQFF.

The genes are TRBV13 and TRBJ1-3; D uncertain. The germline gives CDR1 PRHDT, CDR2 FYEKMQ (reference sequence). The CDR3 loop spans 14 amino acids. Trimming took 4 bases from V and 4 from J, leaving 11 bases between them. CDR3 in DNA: TGTGCCAGCAGCTCCTCGATTGCCGGAAACACCATATATTTT. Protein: CASSSSIAGNTIYF.

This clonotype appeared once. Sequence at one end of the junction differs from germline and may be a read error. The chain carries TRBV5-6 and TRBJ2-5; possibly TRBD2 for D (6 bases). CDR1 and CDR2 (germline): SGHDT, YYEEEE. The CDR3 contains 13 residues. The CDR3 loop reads CASSLLSGETRYF. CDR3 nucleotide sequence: TGTGCCAGCAGCTTGCTCTCGGGGGAGACCCGGTACTTC.

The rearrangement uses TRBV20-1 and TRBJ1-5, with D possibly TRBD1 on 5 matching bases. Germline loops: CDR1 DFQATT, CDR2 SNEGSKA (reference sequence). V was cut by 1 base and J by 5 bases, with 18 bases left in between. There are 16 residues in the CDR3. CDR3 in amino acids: CSARGSGNRLYQPQHF. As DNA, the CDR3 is TGCAGTGCTAGAGGGTCAGGGAACAGGCTGTATCAGCCCCAGCATTTT.

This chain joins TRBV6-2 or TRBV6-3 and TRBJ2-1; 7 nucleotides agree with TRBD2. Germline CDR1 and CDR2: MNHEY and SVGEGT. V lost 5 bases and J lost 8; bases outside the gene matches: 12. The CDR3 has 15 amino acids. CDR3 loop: CASSPLGGSFDEQFF. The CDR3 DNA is TGTGCCAGCAGTCCTTTGGGCGGGAGTTTTGATGAGCAGTTCTTC.

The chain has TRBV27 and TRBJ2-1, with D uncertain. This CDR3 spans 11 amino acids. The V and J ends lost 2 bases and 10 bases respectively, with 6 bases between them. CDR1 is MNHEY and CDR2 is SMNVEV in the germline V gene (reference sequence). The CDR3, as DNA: TGTGCCAGCAGTTTACTAGGCGAGCAGTTCTTC. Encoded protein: CASSLLGEQFF.

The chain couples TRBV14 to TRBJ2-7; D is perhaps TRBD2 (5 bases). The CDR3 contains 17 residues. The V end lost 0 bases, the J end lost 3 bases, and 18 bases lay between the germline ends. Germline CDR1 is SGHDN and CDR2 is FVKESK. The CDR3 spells CASSQDPYGESGYEQYF. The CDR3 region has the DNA TGTGCCAGCAGCCAAGATCCTTATGGGGAGAGTGGCTACGAGCAGTACTTC.

As DNA, the CDR3 is TGTGCCAGCAGTATACTAGCGGGAGGTCTCACCGGGGAGCTGTTTTTT. Its protein is CASSILAGGLTGELFF. The chain recombines TRBV6-5 with TRBJ2-2; TRBD2 matches at 12 bases. This CDR3 contains 16 residues. Looked up from germline, CDR1 is MNHEY and CDR2 is SVGAGI. The ends lost 5 bases at V and 4 bases at J; junction bases unmatched: 5.

CDR3 in DNA: TGCAGCGTTGACCGAGGGAACACTGAAGCTTTCTTT. Translation: CSVDRGNTEAFF. The V call is TRBV29-1, the J call TRBJ1-1; D unresolved. Germline V gene sequence: CDR1 SQVTM, CDR2 ANQGSEA. The CDR3 loop spans 12 amino acids. The ends were cut back, 3 bases at V and 1 base at J, with 6 bases in the middle.

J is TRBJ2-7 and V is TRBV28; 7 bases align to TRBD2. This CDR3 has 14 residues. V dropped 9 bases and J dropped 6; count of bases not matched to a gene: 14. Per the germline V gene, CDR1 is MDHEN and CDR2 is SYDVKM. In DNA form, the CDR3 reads TGTGCCAGTCGGGAGACGGGGGGTCCTCTCGAGCAGTACTTC. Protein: CASRETGGPLEQYF. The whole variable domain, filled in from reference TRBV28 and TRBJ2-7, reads DVKVTQSSRYLVKRTGEKVFLECVQDMDHENMFWYRQDPGLGLRLIYFSYDVKMKEKGDIPEGYSVSREKKERFSLILESASTNQTSMYLCASRETGGPLEQYFGPGTRLTVT.

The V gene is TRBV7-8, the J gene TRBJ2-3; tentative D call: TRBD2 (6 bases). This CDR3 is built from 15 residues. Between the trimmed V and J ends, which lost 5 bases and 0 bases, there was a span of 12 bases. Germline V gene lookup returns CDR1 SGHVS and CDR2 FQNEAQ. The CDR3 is CASSRGRGSTDTQYF. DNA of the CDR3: TGTGCCAGCAGCCGAGGGCGGGGTAGCACAGATACGCAGTATTTT.

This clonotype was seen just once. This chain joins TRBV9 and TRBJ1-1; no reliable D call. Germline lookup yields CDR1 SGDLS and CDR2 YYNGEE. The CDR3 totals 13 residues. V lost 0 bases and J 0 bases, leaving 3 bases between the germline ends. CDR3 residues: CASSVVMNTEAFF. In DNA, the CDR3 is TGTGCCAGCAGCGTAGTCATGAACACTGAAGCTTTCTTT.